This is a list of T cell receptor beta chains from one sample in a study of T-cell memory formation after mild COVID-19. TCRdb called the 5' RACE reads again in MiXCR, with one record for every CDR3 protein. Of under 600,000 distinct CDR3 sequences listed, roughly 20% are singletons. Sequenced: PBMCs or a T cell subset sorted from them (not recorded which). All receptors come from an adult woman who had mild COVID-19 (a few samples of this study predate the infection). Cell type and time point are not known. The CDR3 runs from the conserved cysteine through the conserved F or W. A D gene is named only where the DNA matches it firmly. Part of the rows lack a size; the others show once, few, many or a class for expanded clones.

14	TRBV29-1	TRBJ2-7	many	TRBD2	TGCAGCGTGGTGGGGGTTAGCGGGAGGGCCTGGCAGTACTTC	CSVVGVSGRAWQYF
15	TRBV6-2/TRBV6-3	TRBJ2-3	.	TRBD2	TGTGCCAGCAGACCCACTAGCGGGAGGTCAGATACGCAGTATTTT	CASRPTSGRSDTQYF
14	TRBV19	TRBJ2-5	.	.	TGTGCCAGTAGTATCCAGGGAGCCCTAAAAACCCAGTACTTC	CASSIQGALKTQYF
19	TRBV9	TRBJ2-2	.	TRBD2	TGTGCCAGCAGCGCCGATCACAACCCTAGCGGGAGTATCACCGGGGAGCTGTTTTTT	CASSADHNPSGSITGELFF
15	TRBV5-5	TRBJ2-7	few	TRBD1	TGTGCCAGCAGCCCCGGGACAGGGAGCTACTACGAGCAGTACTTC	CASSPGTGSYYEQYF
15	TRBV18	TRBJ2-7	.	.	TGTGCCAGCTCATCCCCTGGGGGAGGAATCTACGAGCAGTACTTC	CASSSPGGGIYEQYF
15	TRBV15	TRBJ1-1	few	.	TGTGCCACCAGCAGAGAGTTAGGGGGGACGACTGAAGCTTTCTTT	CATSRELGGTTEAFF
13	TRBV5-1	TRBJ2-7	.	TRBD2	TGCGCCAGCACCCCGGGACTAGCTGGGGAGCAGTACTTC	CASTPGLAGEQYF
11	TRBV7-9	TRBJ1-1	few	.	TGTGCCAGCAGTCTTCAGGGCGAAGCTTTCTTT	CASSLQGEAFF
13	TRBV7-3	TRBJ2-2	few	.	TGTGCCAGCAGCTTACTAGCGCCCGGGGAGCTGTTTTTT	CASSLLAPGELFF
15	TRBV12-3/TRBV12-4	TRBJ2-1	few	TRBD2	TGTGCCAGCACCCCGCCTAGCGGGGCCTACAATGAGCAGTTCTTC	CASTPPSGAYNEQFF
13	TRBV12-3/TRBV12-4	TRBJ2-7	.	.	TGTGCCAGCAGCGTACTAGGGGGGTACGAGCAGTACTTC	CASSVLGGYEQYF
13	TRBV25-1	TRBJ1-5	.	.	TGTGCCAGCAGTGCGACCGAGAATCAGCCCCAGCATTTT	CASSATENQPQHF
15	TRBV30	TRBJ1-5	.	TRBD1	TGTGCCTGGAGTGAACCGGACAGGGTCAATCAGCCCCAGCATTTT	CAWSEPDRVNQPQHF
12	TRBV19	TRBJ2-1	.	.	TGTGCCAGTAGATCGGGGGCAAAGGAGCAGTTCTTC	CASRSGAKEQFF
16	TRBV11-3	TRBJ2-1	.	.	TGTGCCAGCAGCTTAGCCGGGACAAGCTCCTACAATGAGCAGTTCTTC	CASSLAGTSSYNEQFF
14	TRBV12-3/TRBV12-4	TRBJ2-5	few	TRBD2	TGTGCCAGCAGTGCTAGCGGGGGGGAGGAGACCCAGTACTTC	CASSASGGEETQYF
16	TRBV12-3/TRBV12-4	TRBJ1-1	once	.	TGTGCCAGCAGTCCCTACTTGCGGGACGGGGACACTGAAGCTTTCTTT	CASSPYLRDGDTEAFF
14	TRBV20-1	TRBJ1-1	.	TRBD1	TGCAGTGCTTTAGGGGGCGCCGGGGGCGCTGAAGCTTTCTTT	CSALGGAGGAEAFF
17	TRBV30	TRBJ2-3	.	.	TGTGCCTGGGGACGACGGAGTTCACGGTTTGGCGCAGATACGCAGTATTTT	CAWGRRSSRFGADTQYF
14	TRBV11-3	TRBJ1-6	few	.	TGTGCCAGCAGCTTCCTACAGGAGAATTCACCCCTCCACTTT	CASSFLQENSPLHF
14	TRBV29-1	TRBJ2-2	.	.	TGCAGCGGGGGGGATAGCGGGAACACCGGGGAGCTGTTTTTT	CSGGDSGNTGELFF
18	TRBV5-1	TRBJ2-1	.	TRBD2	TGCGCCAGCAGCTTGGCAAATTTGAATAGCGGGAGTAAGGGTGAGCAGTTCTTC	CASSLANLNSGSKGEQFF
13	TRBV12-3/TRBV12-4	TRBJ1-1	many	.	TGTGCCAGCAGCTTGGCGGGCAACACTGAAGCTTTCTTT	CASSLAGNTEAFF
14	TRBV5-1	TRBJ1-3	.	.	TGCGCCAGCAGCTCGGACATTTCTGGAAACACCATATATTTT	CASSSDISGNTIYF
15	TRBV12-3/TRBV12-4	TRBJ2-3	.	.	TGTGCCAGCATCAAACACGGACTCCTCACAGATACGCAGTATTTT	CASIKHGLLTDTQYF